These T cell receptor beta chains were read from a single sample in a study of CD8 T cells in ankylosing spondylitis. A single record per CDR3 protein comes from TCRdb applying MiXCR to the 5' RACE reads. The sample carries about 540,000 distinct CDR3 sequences, approximately 12% recorded once. The sequenced material came from blood, either unsorted or a sorted T cell fraction (not recorded which). These receptors came from a male donor with ankylosing spondylitis. Each CDR3 is given with its conserved first and last residue. The order of the fields is J gene, D gene, V gene, clone size, CDR3 protein, CDR3 DNA. The D gene is left open where the match is weak. A row's size may be missing; if present it is once, few, many or a size class.

TRBJ2-7 NA TRBV10-2 NA CASSESILLEQYF TGCGCCAGCAGTGAGTCGATACTGCTCGAGCAGTACTTC
TRBJ2-3 TRBD2 TRBV20-1 NA CSATLAPGGTDTQYF TGCAGTGCTACCCTGGCCCCCGGGGGGACAGATACGCAGTATTTT
TRBJ2-2 TRBD2 TRBV18 NA CASSQGLAGEGAGELFF TGTGCCAGCTCGCAGGGACTAGCGGGAGAAGGCGCCGGGGAGCTGTTTTTT
TRBJ2-3 NA TRBV29-1 NA CSAAELVRYADTQYF TGCAGCGCCGCGGAACTAGTGAGATACGCAGATACGCAGTATTTT
TRBJ1-2 NA TRBV5-1 NA CASSLFGRNGYTF TGCGCCAGCAGCTTGTTTGGGCGGAATGGCTACACCTTC
TRBJ1-5 NA TRBV7-9 many CASSLNQQPQHF TGTGCCAGCAGCTTAAACCAGCAGCCCCAGCATTTT
TRBJ2-4 TRBD2 TRBV5-1 many CASSTEREGNIQYF TGCGCCAGCAGCACGGAGCGGGAAGGGAACATTCAGTACTTC
TRBJ2-7 NA TRBV9 many CASSARFEVYEQYF TGTGCCAGCAGCGCGCGTTTTGAGGTCTACGAGCAGTACTTC
TRBJ2-3 TRBD1 TRBV20-1 many CSATGGSSTDTQYF TGCAGTGCGACAGGGGGATCTAGCACAGATACGCAGTATTTT
TRBJ2-1 NA TRBV5-1 few CASSFQGAQNNEQFF TGCGCCAGCAGCTTCCAGGGTGCTCAAAACAATGAGCAGTTCTTC
TRBJ2-5 NA TRBV5-1 few CASSLMDGEETQYF TGCGCCAGCAGCTTGATGGACGGGGAAGAGACCCAGTACTTC
TRBJ2-1 NA TRBV29-1 few CSVEDPGNEQFF TGCAGCGTTGAAGATCCGGGGAATGAGCAGTTCTTC
TRBJ2-7 TRBD2 TRBV20-1 once CSAGSGRAPYEQYF TGCAGTGCTGGTAGCGGGAGGGCCCCCTACGAGCAGTACTTC
TRBJ1-1 NA TRBV20-1 few CSARARSGTSEAFF TGCAGTGCTAGAGCCCGTTCCGGGACGTCTGAAGCTTTCTTT
TRBJ1-4 TRBD1 TRBV3-1 NA CASTQQGGGEKLFF TGTGCCAGCACCCAACAGGGAGGGGGCGAAAAACTGTTTTTT
TRBJ1-3 TRBD1 TRBV5-1 few CASSSGQAAYSGNTIYF TGCGCCAGCAGCTCCGGACAGGCCGCCTACTCTGGAAACACCATATATTTT
TRBJ2-3 TRBD2 TRBV4-2 NA CASSQDTTSGGPSTDTQYF TGTGCCAGCAGCCAAGATACAACTAGCGGGGGGCCTAGCACAGATACGCAGTATTTT
TRBJ2-1 TRBD2 TRBV12-3/TRBV12-4 few CASSPLAGATYNEQFF TGTGCCAGCAGCCCTCTAGCGGGAGCAACCTACAATGAGCAGTTCTTC
TRBJ1-6 NA TRBV6-1 few CASRALWPLHF TGTGCCAGCAGGGCCCTATGGCCCCTCCACTTT
TRBJ1-5 NA TRBV6-2/TRBV6-3 few CASGGQGWDQPQHF TGTGCCAGCGGCGGGCAGGGGTGGGATCAGCCCCAGCATTTT